The T cell receptor (beta chain) described here comes from a study of cytomegalovirus exposure and HLA in healthy donors. Study-wide points: The authors confirmed in vitro that a few CMV-associated chains were specific for CMV antigens.

For this clone: What it binds is not known.

The V gene's germline CDR1 is KGHSH and CDR2 LQKENI. The CDR3 is 15 residues long. The V gene lost 3 bases and the J gene lost 4 bases, with 15 bases spanning the gap. Amplification used 60 Vbeta primers and 13 Jbeta primers. Some clones are missing from TCRdb's copy, which holds only in-frame ones; the method was immunoSEQ multiplex PCR. Among tens of thousands of clones, 65% to 70% were seen once, and the ten largest hold 5.5% to 8%. Sequencing was performed on PBMCs. V usage is TRBV18 and J usage is TRBJ1-1; D may be TRBD1 (6 bases). The clonotype comes from a woman aged 45-65 years in good health and CMV-seropositive. The CDR3 DNA reads TGTGCCAGCTCACCGATCGAGACAGGCATCACTGAAGCTTTCTTT. Translated, it gives CASSPIETGITEAFF.